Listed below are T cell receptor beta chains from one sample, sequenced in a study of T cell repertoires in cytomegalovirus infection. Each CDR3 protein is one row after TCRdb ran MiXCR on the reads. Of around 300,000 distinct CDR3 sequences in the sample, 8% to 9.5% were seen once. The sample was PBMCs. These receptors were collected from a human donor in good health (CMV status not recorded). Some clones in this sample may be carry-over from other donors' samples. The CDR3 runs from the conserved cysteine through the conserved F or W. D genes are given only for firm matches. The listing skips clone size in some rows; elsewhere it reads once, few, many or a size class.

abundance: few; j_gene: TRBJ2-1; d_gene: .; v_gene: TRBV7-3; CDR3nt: TGTGCCAGCAGCTTCGACCGGGACGGAAGCAATGAGCAGTTCTTC; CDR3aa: CASSFDRDGSNEQFF
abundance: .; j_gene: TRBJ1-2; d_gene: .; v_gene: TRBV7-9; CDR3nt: TGTGCCAGCAGCGCCGGGACACCGCACTATGGCTACACCTTC; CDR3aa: CASSAGTPHYGYTF
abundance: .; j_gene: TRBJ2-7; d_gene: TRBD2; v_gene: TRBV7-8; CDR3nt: TGTGCCAGCAGCTTAGCGGCGGGGGGGGAGCAGTACTTC; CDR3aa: CASSLAAGGEQYF
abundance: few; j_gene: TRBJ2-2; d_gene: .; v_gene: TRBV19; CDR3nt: TGTGCCAGTAGTCCCGCATGGGGGTTCACCGGGGAGCTGTTTTTT; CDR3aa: CASSPAWGFTGELFF
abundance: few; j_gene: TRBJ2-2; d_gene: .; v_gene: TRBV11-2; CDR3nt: TGTGCCAGCAGCTTACTCTACAAGATAGACACCGGGGAGCTGTTTTTT; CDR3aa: CASSLLYKIDTGELFF
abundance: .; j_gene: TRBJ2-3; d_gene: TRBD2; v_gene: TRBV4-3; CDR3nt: TGCGCCAGCAGCCAAGTAATTAGTAGCGGGGGGGTGGCAGATACGCAGTATTTT; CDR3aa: CASSQVISSGGVADTQYF
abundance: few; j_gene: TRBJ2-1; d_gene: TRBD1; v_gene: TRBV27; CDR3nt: TGTGCCAGCAGTGCGGACAGGGTCAAGGTCTCCAATGAGCAGTTCTTC; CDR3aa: CASSADRVKVSNEQFF
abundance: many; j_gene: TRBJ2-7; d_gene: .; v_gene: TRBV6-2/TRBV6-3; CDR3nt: TGTGCCAGCAGTTACAGGGACACCAGATCCAACGAGCAGTACTTC; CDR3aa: CASSYRDTRSNEQYF
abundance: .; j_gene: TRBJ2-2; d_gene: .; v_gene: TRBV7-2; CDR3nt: TGTGCCAGCAGCCCCTATTTGAAAGACGGGGAGCTGTTTTTT; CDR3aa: CASSPYLKDGELFF
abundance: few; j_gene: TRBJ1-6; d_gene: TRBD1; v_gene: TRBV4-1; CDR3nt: TGCGCCAGCAGCCGAACCTCGACAGGGGTTAATTCACCCCTCCACTTT; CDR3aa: CASSRTSTGVNSPLHF
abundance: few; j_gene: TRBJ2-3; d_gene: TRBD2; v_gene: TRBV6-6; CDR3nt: TGTGCCAGCAGTTTAGTCCCCGGGACTAGCGGGAGAAGTGGGACAGATACGCAGTATTTT; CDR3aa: CASSLVPGTSGRSGTDTQYF
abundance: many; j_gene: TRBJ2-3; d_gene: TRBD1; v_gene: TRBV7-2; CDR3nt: TGTGCCAGCAGTTCCAGGGGGCGAAGGGGACCCACAGATACGCAGTATTTT; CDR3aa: CASSSRGRRGPTDTQYF
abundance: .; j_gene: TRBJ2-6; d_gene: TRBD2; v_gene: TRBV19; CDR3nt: TGTGCCAGTAGCCGGGACGGGGGGTCTGGGGCCAACGTCCTGACTTTC; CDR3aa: CASSRDGGSGANVLTF
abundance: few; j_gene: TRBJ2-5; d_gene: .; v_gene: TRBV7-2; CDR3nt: TGTGCCAGCAGTTGGAGGGCAGAGACCCAGTACTTC; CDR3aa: CASSWRAETQYF
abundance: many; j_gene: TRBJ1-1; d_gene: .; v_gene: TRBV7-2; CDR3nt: TGTGCCAGCAGCCCCCAAGGTAGGGGGATGAACACTGAAGCTTTCTTT; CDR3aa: CASSPQGRGMNTEAFF